Below, one T cell receptor beta chain is given with its context. The antigen is not known. The second PCR ran about 6 to 11 cycles with a sample-barcoded 5' primer and J-beta primers. TCRdb ran MiXCR on the 5' RACE reads and lists one entry per CDR3 protein. The data show about 900,000 distinct CDR3 sequences, 48% seen once. This record comes from a study of blood T cells in healthy people across ages. Study-wide points: Observed TCR beta diversity per million T cells went down as age went up. This fall followed a roughly linear course with age.

The sequencing input was blood. This receptor was taken from a man aged 30 to 45 in good health.

Here the CDR3 reads CSVELDSEPNYGYTF. The CDR3 DNA reads TGCAGCGTTGAATTGGACAGCGAACCTAACTATGGCTACACCTTC. The genes are TRBV29-1 and TRBJ1-2; tentatively, D is TRBD1 (6 bases). Germline CDR1 and CDR2: SQVTM and ANQGSEA. The CDR3 has 15 amino acids. V was pared by 2 bases and J by 0 bases, with 13 bases between.